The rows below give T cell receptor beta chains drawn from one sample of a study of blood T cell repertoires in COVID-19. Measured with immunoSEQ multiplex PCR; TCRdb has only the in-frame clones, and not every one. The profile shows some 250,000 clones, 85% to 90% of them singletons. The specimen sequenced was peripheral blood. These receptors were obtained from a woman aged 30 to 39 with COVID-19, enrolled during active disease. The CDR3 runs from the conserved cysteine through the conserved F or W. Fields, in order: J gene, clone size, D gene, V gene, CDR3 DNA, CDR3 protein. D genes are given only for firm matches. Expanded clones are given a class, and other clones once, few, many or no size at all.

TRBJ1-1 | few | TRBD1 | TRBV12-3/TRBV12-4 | TGTGCCAGCAGTAAGGACAGGCTTGAAGCTTTCTTT | CASSKDRLEAFF
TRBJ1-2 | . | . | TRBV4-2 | TGTGCCAGCAGACCAGGCCACTTTGGACTTTACGGCTACACCTTC | CASRPGHFGLYGYTF
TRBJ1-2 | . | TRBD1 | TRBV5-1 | TGCGCCAGCAGCGCGACAGGGTCCTATGGCTACACCTTC | CASSATGSYGYTF
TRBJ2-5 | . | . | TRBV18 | TGTGCCAGCTCACCAAGCGCTCGGGGGGCCCAAGAGACCCAGTACTTC | CASSPSARGAQETQYF
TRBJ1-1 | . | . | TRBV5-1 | TGCGCCAGCAGCTTGAAGTTAGACACTGAAGCTTTCTTT | CASSLKLDTEAFF
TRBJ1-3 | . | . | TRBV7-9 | TGTGCCAGCTATGGACAGCTCTCTGGAAACACCATATATTTT | CASYGQLSGNTIYF
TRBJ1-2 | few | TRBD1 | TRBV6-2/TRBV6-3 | TGTGCCAGCAGTTACCAGCTGTGGGGACAGGGAGGCTACACCTTC | CASSYQLWGQGGYTF
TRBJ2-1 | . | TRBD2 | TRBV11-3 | TGTGCCAGCAGCTCTAGCGGGGGCGGGCTTTACAATGAGCAGTTCTTC | CASSSSGGGLYNEQFF
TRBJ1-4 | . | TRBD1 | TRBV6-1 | TGTGCCAGCAGTGAGTACCGGGACAGGGGTTCTGAAAAACTGTTTTTT | CASSEYRDRGSEKLFF
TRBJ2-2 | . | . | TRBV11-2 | TGTGCCAGCAGCTTAGATGAGCGGAGACTCCTCCCTGAAACCGGGGAGCTGTTTTTT | CASSLDERRLLPETGELFF
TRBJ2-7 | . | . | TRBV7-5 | TGTGTCAGAAGCTTAATTTGCAGGGGGTCCTACGAGCAGTACTTC | CVRSLICRGSYEQYF
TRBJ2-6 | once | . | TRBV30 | TGTGCCTGGAGGTCAGCTGGGGCCAACGTCCTGACTTTC | CAWRSAGANVLTF
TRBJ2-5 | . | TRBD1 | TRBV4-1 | TGCGCCAGCAGCCGCCTAACAGGGGGACAAGAGACCCAGTACTTC | CASSRLTGGQETQYF
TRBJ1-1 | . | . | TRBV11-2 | TGTGCCAGCAGCCAAACTGGGGCCGCTGAAGCTTTCTTT | CASSQTGAAEAFF
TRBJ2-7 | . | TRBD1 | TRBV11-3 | TGTGCCAGCAGGACCGGGACAGGGATTTACGAGCAGTACTTC | CASRTGTGIYEQYF
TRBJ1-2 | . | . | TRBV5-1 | TGCGCCAGCAGCTTGGTGACAGGAGCGAGACTCAACTATGGCTACACCTTC | CASSLVTGARLNYGYTF
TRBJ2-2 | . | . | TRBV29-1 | TGCAGCGCACTATCGGAAACCGGGGAGCTGTTTTTT | CSALSETGELFF
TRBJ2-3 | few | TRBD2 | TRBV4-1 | TGCGCCAGCAGCCCGGGGGGGGCAGGAGCAGATACGCAGTATTTT | CASSPGGAGADTQYF
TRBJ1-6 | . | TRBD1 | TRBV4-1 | TGCGCCAGCAGCCGAGGGACAGGAGTGAATTCACCCCTCCACTTT | CASSRGTGVNSPLHF
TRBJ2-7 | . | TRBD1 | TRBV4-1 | TGCGCCAGCAGCCCCGGGACAGGGGGCTACGAGCAGTACTTC | CASSPGTGGYEQYF
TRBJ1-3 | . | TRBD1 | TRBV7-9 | TGTGCCAGCAGCGGGACAGGGGGAAACACCATATATTTT | CASSGTGGNTIYF
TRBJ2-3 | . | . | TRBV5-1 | TGCGCCAGCAGCTTGGGTCAGGGGGGCGGCACAGATACGCAGTATTTT | CASSLGQGGGTDTQYF
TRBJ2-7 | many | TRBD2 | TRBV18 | TGTGCCAGCTCACCCGGGGGGGCTAGTGTGCGGGAGCAGTACTTC | CASSPGGASVREQYF
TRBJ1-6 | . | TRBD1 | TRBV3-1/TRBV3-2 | TGTGCCAGCAGCCAAAGGACAGGCGCCCATTCACCCCTCCACTTT | CASSQRTGAHSPLHF
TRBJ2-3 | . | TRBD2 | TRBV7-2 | TGTGCCAGCAGCTTACGTCCTAGCGGGGGGTTAGATACGCAGTATTTT | CASSLRPSGGLDTQYF
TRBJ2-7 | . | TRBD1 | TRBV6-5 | TGTGCCAGCAGGACAACCGGGACAGGGTCCTACGAGCAGTACTTC | CASRTTGTGSYEQYF
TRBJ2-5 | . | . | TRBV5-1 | TGCGCCAGCAGCTTGTTGCAAACTAAAGAGACCCAGTACTTC | CASSLLQTKETQYF
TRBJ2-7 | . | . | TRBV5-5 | TGTGCCAGCAGCTTCGCTTCCGGTCCCTCCTACGAGCAGTACTTC | CASSFASGPSYEQYF
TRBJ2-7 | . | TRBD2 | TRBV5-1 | TGCGCCAGCAGAGTTAGCGGGGCCCCCTACGAGCAGTACTTC | CASRVSGAPYEQYF
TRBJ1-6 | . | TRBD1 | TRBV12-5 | TGTGCTAGCCTACCCGGGACAGCGAGCTCCTATAATTCACCCCTCCACTTT | CASLPGTASSYNSPLHF
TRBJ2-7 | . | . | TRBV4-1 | TGCGCCAGCAGCGCCCTTCTATCCTCCTACGAGCAGTACTTC | CASSALLSSYEQYF
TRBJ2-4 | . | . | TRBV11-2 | TGTGCCAGCAGCCCTCAATCGGGGATTGGAAACATTCAGTACTTC | CASSPQSGIGNIQYF
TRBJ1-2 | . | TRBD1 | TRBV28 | TGTGCCAGCAGTCCCCGACAGGGGGTTATGGTATTATTTGGCTACACCTTC | CASSPRQGVMVLFGYTF
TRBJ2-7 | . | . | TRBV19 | TGTGCCAGTAGTACCCGCGACGGGACCTACGAGCAGTACTTC | CASSTRDGTYEQYF
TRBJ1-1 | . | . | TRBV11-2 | TGTGCCAGCAGCTTAAACAGGATGAACACTGAAGCTTTCTTT | CASSLNRMNTEAFF
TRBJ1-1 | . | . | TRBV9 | TGTGCCAGCAGCCCTAGGATTGGGAGGGAGAACACTGAAGCTTTCTTT | CASSPRIGRENTEAFF
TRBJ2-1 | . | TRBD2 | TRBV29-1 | TGCAGCCCCGGACTAGCCTACAGTAGGCCCTACAATGAGCAGTTCTTC | CSPGLAYSRPYNEQFF
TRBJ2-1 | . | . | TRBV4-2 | TGTGCCAGCAGCCAATGGGACAACAATGAGCAGTTCTTC | CASSQWDNNEQFF
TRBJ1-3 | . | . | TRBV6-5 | TGTGCCAGCAGTTGGTCAGGGAAAGCTGGAAACACCATATATTTT | CASSWSGKAGNTIYF
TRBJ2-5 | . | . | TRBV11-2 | TGTGCCAGCAGCTTAGATCGAGGAGGAGAGACCCAGTACTTC | CASSLDRGGETQYF